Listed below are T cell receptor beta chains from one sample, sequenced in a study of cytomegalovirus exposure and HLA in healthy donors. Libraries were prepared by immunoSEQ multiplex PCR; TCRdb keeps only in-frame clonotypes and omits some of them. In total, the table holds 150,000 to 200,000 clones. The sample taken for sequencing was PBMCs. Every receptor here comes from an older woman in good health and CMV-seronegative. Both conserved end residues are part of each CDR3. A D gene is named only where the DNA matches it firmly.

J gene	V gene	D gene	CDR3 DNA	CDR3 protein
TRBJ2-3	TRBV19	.	TGTGCCAGTAGTATACAGGGCAGCACAGATACGCAGTATTTT	CASSIQGSTDTQYF
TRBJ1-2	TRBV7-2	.	TGTGCCAGCAGCTTAACAGGGCCTGGCTACACCTTC	CASSLTGPGYTF
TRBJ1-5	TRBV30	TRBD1	TGTGCCTGGAGGTCCCCCGGGACAGGTAATCAGCCCCAGCATTTT	CAWRSPGTGNQPQHF
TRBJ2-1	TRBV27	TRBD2	TGTGCCAGCAGTTTAGCGGGAGTGCGGGGGAATGAGCAGTTCTTC	CASSLAGVRGNEQFF
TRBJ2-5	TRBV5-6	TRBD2	TGTGCCAGCAGCTTAGCGGGGAGGGGGACCCAGTACTTC	CASSLAGRGTQYF
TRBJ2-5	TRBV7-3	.	TGTGCCAGCAGCCGTGGGGCGGTACAACAAGAGACCCAGTACTTC	CASSRGAVQQETQYF
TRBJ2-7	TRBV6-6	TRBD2	TGTGCCAGCAGCTCAAGCGGGGGGCGTTCCTACGAGCAGTACTTC	CASSSSGGRSYEQYF
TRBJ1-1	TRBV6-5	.	TGTGCCAGCAGTTACTCGTCGACAGGTGAAGCTTTCTTT	CASSYSSTGEAFF
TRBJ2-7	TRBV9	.	TGTGCCAGCAGCGTGGGCAGCGGGCAGGGCTACGAGCAGTACTTC	CASSVGSGQGYEQYF
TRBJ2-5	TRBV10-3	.	TGTGCCATCAGTGACGGACAGACCCAAGAGACCCAGTACTTC	CAISDGQTQETQYF
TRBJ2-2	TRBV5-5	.	TGTGCCAGCAGCTTTGGACAGACCAACACCGGGGAGCTGTTTTTT	CASSFGQTNTGELFF
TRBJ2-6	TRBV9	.	TGTGCCAGCAGCGTAGGACAGTCCCCCATCCTGACTTTC	CASSVGQSPILTF
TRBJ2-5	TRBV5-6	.	TGTGCCAGCAGCTTGTTTTCCCAGGACCAAGAGACCCAGTACTTC	CASSLFSQDQETQYF
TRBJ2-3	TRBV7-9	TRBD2	TGTGCCAGCAACTATCAGGGGACTAGCGGGGGCACAGATACGCAGTATTTT	CASNYQGTSGGTDTQYF
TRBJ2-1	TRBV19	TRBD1	TGTGCCAGTAGTATTGCCCGGACAGGGGTCTACAATGAGCAGTTCTTC	CASSIARTGVYNEQFF
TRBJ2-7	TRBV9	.	TGTGCCAGCAGCGTAGATCCCTCCCCCTACGAGCAGTACTTC	CASSVDPSPYEQYF
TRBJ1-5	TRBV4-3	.	TGCGCCAGCAGCCAGGATTTTTCGACAGAGAAGCTTTATAGCAATCAGCCCCAGCATTTT	CASSQDFSTEKLYSNQPQHF
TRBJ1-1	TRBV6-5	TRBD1	TGTGCCAGCAGAACCGGACAGGCACGTTTGATCGGCGCTTTCTTT	CASRTGQARLIGAFF
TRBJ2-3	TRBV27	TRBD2	TGTGCCAGCAGTCCCTCGGGTAGCGGGATTGGTACGCAGTATTTT	CASSPSGSGIGTQYF
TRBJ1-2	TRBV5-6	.	TGTGCCAGCAGCTGGGGTTGGACGGGGAACTATGGCTACACCTTC	CASSWGWTGNYGYTF
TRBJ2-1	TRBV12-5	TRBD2	TGTGCTAGTGGTTTGTTGGGGGGGTTTCGGTACAATGAGCAGTTCTTC	CASGLLGGFRYNEQFF
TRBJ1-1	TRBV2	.	TGTGCCAGCAGTGAAGAGGTAGTCAGGGTAACTGAAGCTTTCTTT	CASSEEVVRVTEAFF
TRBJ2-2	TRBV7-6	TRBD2	TGTGCCAGCAGGAAAAGCTCCCCGGGAGGCGGGGAGCTGTTTTTT	CASRKSSPGGGELFF
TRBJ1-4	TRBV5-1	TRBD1	TGCGCCAGCAGCGGCGGACAGGGGATTTTGGAAAAACTGTTTTTT	CASSGGQGILEKLFF
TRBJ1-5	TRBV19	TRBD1	TGTGCCACCAACACAGGGGGATCCAATAGCAATCAGCCCCAGCATTTT	CATNTGGSNSNQPQHF
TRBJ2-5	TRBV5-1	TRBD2	TGCGCCAGCACCTCAGCGGGGGGGCCGTATAAGGAGACCCAGTACTTC	CASTSAGGPYKETQYF
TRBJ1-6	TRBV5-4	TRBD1	TGTGCCAGCAGCTCCGGAGGGACAGGGGGTTCACCCCTCCACTTT	CASSSGGTGGSPLHF
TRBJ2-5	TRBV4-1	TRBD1	TGCGCCAGCAGCCCCCTGACAGGGAAGACCCAGTACTTC	CASSPLTGKTQYF
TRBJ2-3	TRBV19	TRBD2	TGTGCCAGTAGACCTAGCGGGAGGGTCACAGATACGCAGTATTTT	CASRPSGRVTDTQYF
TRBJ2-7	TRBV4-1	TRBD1	TGCGCCAGCAGCCAAGCCAACAGGGGCGCGGTGCGCTACGAGCAGTACTTC	CASSQANRGAVRYEQYF
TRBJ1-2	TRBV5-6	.	TGTGCCAGCAGCTTCCTACAGGGAAACTATGGCTACACCTTC	CASSFLQGNYGYTF
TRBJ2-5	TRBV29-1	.	TGCAGCGTTGACATGGAGACCCAGTACTTC	CSVDMETQYF
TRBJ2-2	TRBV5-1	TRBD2	TGCGCCAGCAGCTTGGTGACTAGCGGGAGCGTCATGGAGAAAGCCGGGGAGCTGTTTTTT	CASSLVTSGSVMEKAGELFF
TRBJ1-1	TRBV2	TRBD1	TGTGCCAGCAGTCGGGACAGGGGGCGCGCGGGGAACACTGAAGCTTTCTTT	CASSRDRGRAGNTEAFF
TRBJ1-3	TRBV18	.	TGTGCCAGCTCACCACCGTCAGGATCTGGAAACACCATATATTTT	CASSPPSGSGNTIYF
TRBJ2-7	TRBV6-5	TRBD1	TGTGCCAGCAGTTCCCGGAGACAGGGCGGAAAGCAGTACTTC	CASSSRRQGGKQYF
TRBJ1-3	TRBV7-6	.	TGTGCCAGCAGCTTTAGTGGAAACACCATATATTTT	CASSFSGNTIYF
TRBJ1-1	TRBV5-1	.	TGCGCCAGCAGCTTGGCGTTTGGGCAGCTGAACACTGAAGCTTTCTTT	CASSLAFGQLNTEAFF
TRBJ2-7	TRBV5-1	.	TGCGCCAGCAGAGGGCAGGGAGGAGGCTACGAGCAGTACTTC	CASRGQGGGYEQYF
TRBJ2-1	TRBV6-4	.	TGTGCCAGCAGAAAGGAGGGGGGAGGGACCTACAATGAGCAGTTCTTC	CASRKEGGGTYNEQFF
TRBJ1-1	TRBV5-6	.	TGTGCCAGCAGCTTGGGGTCCGGGGTCGCTTTCTTT	CASSLGSGVAFF
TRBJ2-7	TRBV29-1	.	TGCAGCGTTGACGATCGGGGAACCTACGAGCAGTACTTC	CSVDDRGTYEQYF
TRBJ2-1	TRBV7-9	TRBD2	TGTGCCAGCAGCTTTTCTAGCGGGAGAGACAATGAGCAGTTCTTC	CASSFSSGRDNEQFF
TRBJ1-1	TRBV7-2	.	TGTGCCAGCAGCTTAGACAGTTGGAACACTGAAGCTTTCTTT	CASSLDSWNTEAFF